This is a list of T cell receptor beta chains from one sample in a study of T cell changes during pregnancy in multiple sclerosis. Only in-frame clones appear in the TCRdb table, and some are missing; sequencing was by immunoSEQ multiplex PCR. The table has approximately 24,000 clones, about 88% seen once. This material consisted of CD8+ T cells from peripheral blood mononuclear cells, taken in the third trimester of pregnancy. These receptors came from a female donor in good health, enrolled as a control in a pregnancy study. Each CDR3 is given with its conserved first and last residue.

j_call | v_call | cdr3_aa
TRBJ1-2 | TRBV11-1 | CASSLVPGGHGYTF
TRBJ2-7 | TRBV2 | CASTRDYEQYF
TRBJ1-5 | TRBV27 | CASSLNSEMPQHF
TRBJ1-1 | TRBV30 | CAWSVGQGDAEAFF
TRBJ1-1 | TRBV7-9 | CASSLVGGNTEAFF
TRBJ1-1 | TRBV27 | CASSLYGGQSTEAFF
TRBJ2-7 | TRBV15 | CATSRGAAYEQYF
TRBJ2-7 | TRBV5-1 | CASSLAQGVSYEQYF
TRBJ1-1 | TRBV5-1 | CASSTHPVGAMNTEAFF
TRBJ2-1 | TRBV7-9 | CASSLASGGAENEQFF
TRBJ2-1 | TRBV10-3 | CAISEPNRLAGPSDEQFF
TRBJ2-4 | TRBV6-5 | CASSEQGWDIQYF
TRBJ2-2 | TRBV2 | CATRGFAGGLDTYTGELFF
TRBJ2-7 | TRBV13 | CASSLRGGQHEQYF
TRBJ2-2 | TRBV27 | CASSPGLTLLTGELFF
TRBJ1-4 | TRBV6-4 | CASTHLRGTGTEKLFF
TRBJ2-7 | TRBV19 | CASTTPGLTEQYF
TRBJ2-2 | TRBV11-1 | CASSLGGHFTGELFF
TRBJ2-2 | TRBV10-3 | CAISPGDIGELFF
TRBJ2-5 | TRBV15 | CATSRPPPSRETQYF
TRBJ2-7 | TRBV4-1 | CASSLHTGSYEQYF
TRBJ2-1 | TRBV6-4 | CASSDSEDSSYNEQFF
TRBJ1-5 | TRBV28 | CASSLGGDQPQHF
TRBJ1-1 | TRBV6-5 | CASSYSKSGLNTEAFF
TRBJ2-2 | TRBV7-7 | CASSLELAGAAGELFF
TRBJ2-1 | TRBV7-9 | CASREAGGPHEQFF
TRBJ2-1 | TRBV5-1 | CASSFSRTGVNEQFF
TRBJ2-3 | TRBV28 | CASSPEGTQYF
TRBJ2-7 | TRBV25-1 | CASSEGGYEQYF
TRBJ2-3 | TRBV27 | CASSARRLAGDTQYF
TRBJ2-7 | TRBV6-6 | CASSYSGPYEQYF
TRBJ2-1 | TRBV7-9 | CASSPQGSGRALYNEQFF
- | TRBV7-9 | CASSYEGLSAYEQYF